Listed below are T cell receptor beta chains from one sample, sequenced in a study of blood T cell repertoires in COVID-19. The table came from immunoSEQ multiplex PCR; TCRdb's copy has only in-frame clones and leaves some out. The repertoire includes 150,000 to 200,000 clones, 90% to 95% of them detected once, and less than 2% sits in the top ten. Sequences were obtained from peripheral blood. These TCRs come from a woman in her sixties with COVID-19, enrolled during active disease. The conserved cysteine and the conserved F or W are not part of the CDR3 here. The size entry is marked missing in some rows and otherwise reads once, few, many or a size class.

V gene	clone size	CDR3 length	CDR3 protein
TRBV9	.	12	ASSARQGYTEAF
TRBV5-6	.	14	ASSHDRGYSGNTIY
TRBV12-5	once	16	ASGLVQSGGRFTDTQY
TRBV11-3	.	15	ASSPDRWQGESYEQY
TRBV7-7	.	13	ASSLGTGVQETQY
TRBV19	.	12	ASTNGGGGNTIY
TRBV9	once	13	ASSLDGVVLFSQY
TRBV7-7	.	12	ASSQGTNTGELF
TRBV19	.	13	ASSMFGGGTGELL
TRBV5-1	.	13	ASSPGTSRAHEQY
TRBV6-6	.	12	ASSQGQVNEKLF
TRBV7-8	once	12	ASGLVTQDQPQH
TRBV6-5	once	12	ASKNPGTQETQY
TRBV4-3	.	11	ASSQGAGTEQF
TRBV5-1	.	13	ASSWRATEAGEQY
TRBV7-6	.	13	ASSPRGQVSYEQY
TRBV5-1	.	14	ASSLKSQGVNTEAF
TRBV24-1	.	15	ATSDQPPGECRYEQY
TRBV1	.	13	TSSRRGIADSGLH
TRBV19	.	13	ASLDTAGTGQGYT
TRBV23-1	once	14	ASSQWGGVSTDTQY
TRBV7-9	.	12	ASSPPGREREQY
TRBV7-6	.	13	ASSLYQGGNSPLH
TRBV11-2	.	13	ASSLLAGAPSQQY
TRBV9	.	11	ASSAPLANEQF
TRBV3-1/TRBV3-2	.	12	ASSQDSHRGTIY
TRBV7-9	.	12	ASSLSRTATEAF
TRBV7-6	once	12	ASSLTGGGEKLF
TRBV9	.	13	ASSVSTGGPSGYT
TRBV19	.	18	ASSIDWRGILAGVQDTQY
TRBV7-2	.	14	ASILLPSLAGKTQY
TRBV3-1/TRBV3-2	.	12	ASSIGGVNYGYT
TRBV24-1	.	14	ATSTRQGPFDTEAF
TRBV3-1/TRBV3-2	few	16	ASSSGFRGENSGNTIY
TRBV5-8	.	13	ASSVPTGLNTEAF
TRBV21-1	.	14	ASSKWKGRSGYEQY
TRBV11-3	once	12	ASSPRPGAYEQY
TRBV2	.	13	ASSPGTGSNQPQH
TRBV7-9	.	13	ASSYDRPSGNTIY
TRBV20-1	.	9	SARGVRGYT
TRBV4-1	.	13	ASSQGLAGAWTQY
TRBV7-9	few	12	ASSPRDRVTEAF
TRBV10-3	.	14	AISESAGVGRGPQH
TRBV15	.	11	ATSSRIQETQY
TRBV5-1	few	14	ASSLSVSGDGNTIY
TRBV5-1	.	13	ASSLETGGMGIQY
TRBV6-6	.	14	PYPTSPLKEVNEQF
TRBV4-1	.	12	ASSQFDRGGGYT
TRBV5-1	.	11	ASSPGANEKLF
TRBV5-1	.	13	ASSPGQQLGYGYT
TRBV2	.	13	ASRVQGTTHSPLH